This T cell receptor (beta chain) was observed in a study of pediatric ulcerative colitis. Up to 500,000 reads were sequenced per sample. The protocol was immunoSEQ multiplex PCR, while the TCRdb copy is restricted to in-frame clones and leaves out a portion. The profile shows tens of thousands of clones, 80% to 90% of them singletons. A note on this clone: The antigen remains undetermined.

Broader study findings: No controls had the two rectal clonotypes shared by ulcerative colitis patients. Clonal expansions reduced rectal repertoire diversity in acute severe colitis. Blood samples from a couple of patients yielded substantially fewer templates and were excluded from blood-rectal overlap analysis.

The CDR3 contains 14 residues. Germline lookup yields CDR1 SGHNT and CDR2 YENEEA. Between the trimmed V and J ends, which lost 6 bases and 0 bases, there was a span of 12 bases. J is TRBJ2-7 and V is TRBV11-3; the D is unclear. This sequence originates from a boy younger than 18 with severe ulcerative colitis. Sequencing input: blood. As DNA, the CDR3 is TGTGCCAGCAGTCTGCCTTCCAGCTCCTACGAGCAGTACTTC. Translation gives CASSLPSSSYEQYF.